A single sample is the source of the 20 T cell receptor beta chains below, sequenced in a study of T cells after yellow fever vaccination. One entry per CDR3 protein, called by TCRdb with MiXCR from the 5' RACE reads. The repertoire holds 300,000 to 350,000 distinct CDR3 sequences, with around 4.1% as singletons. Material: PBMCs, obtained 5 days after the yellow fever booster vaccination. Every receptor here comes from a man aged 18 to 29 who received the YFV17D yellow fever vaccine.

This clonotype turned up a few times. This rearrangement joins TRBV6-2 or TRBV6-3 to TRBJ2-5; 7 bases are a match to TRBD2. The CDR3 is made up of 14 amino acids. V lost 3 bases, J lost 3 bases, and 4 bases stayed unmatched. Germline CDR1 and CDR2: MNHEY and SVGEGT. The CDR3 loop is CASSYRLAEETQYF. CDR3 DNA sequence: TGTGCCAGCAGTTATCGTCTAGCGGAAGAGACCCAGTACTTC.

The sample holds a few counts of this clonotype. V gene TRBV28 combines with J gene TRBJ2-1; D possibly corresponds to TRBD1 (5 bases). V was clipped by 4 bases and J by 0 bases, with 7 bases between them. CDR1 is MDHEN and CDR2 is SYDVKM in the germline V gene. This CDR3 has 14 amino acids. The CDR3 nucleotides are TGTGCCAGCAGTTCCAGGGTCTCCTACAATGAGCAGTTCTTC. Its protein product is CASSSRVSYNEQFF. Combining the CDR3 with reference TRBV28 and TRBJ2-1 gives the whole variable domain DVKVTQSSRYLVKRTGEKVFLECVQDMDHENMFWYRQDPGLGLRLIYFSYDVKMKEKGDIPEGYSVSREKKERFSLILESASTNQTSMYLCASSSRVSYNEQFFGPGTRLTVL.

This clonotype occurred a few times. This chain joins TRBV29-1 and TRBJ1-6; 8 positions agree with TRBD1. With V trimmed by 7 bases and J by 9 bases, 8 bases remained unmatched. This CDR3 contains 13 residues. Germline CDR1 and CDR2: SQVTM and ANQGSEA. CDR3 loop: CSAETGVGSPLHF. The CDR3 DNA sequence: TGCAGCGCAGAGACAGGGGTCGGTTCACCCCTCCACTTT. Looking up the rest from reference TRBV29-1 and TRBJ1-6 gives the full variable domain: SAVISQKPSRDICQRGTSLTIQCQVDSQVTMMFWYRQQPGQSLTLIATANQGSEATYESGFVIDKFPISRPNLTFSTLTVSNMSPEDSSIYLCSAETGVGSPLHFGNGTRLTVT.

Notes on this clonotype: A much bigger clone sits one base away, suggesting this may be a read error. This chain connects TRBV20-1 to TRBJ1-2; 7 bases agree with TRBD1. V lost 3 bases and J lost 7; bases outside the gene matches: 11. The CDR3 is made up of 14 amino acids. Germline assignment: CDR1 DFQATT and CDR2 SNEGSKA (reference sequence). DNA for the CDR3: TGCAGTGCTAGGGCCGCAGTTACAGGGGCTGGCTACACCTTC. Translating gives CSARAAVTGAGYTF.

This clonotype showed up just a few times. V gene TRBV4-1 combines with J gene TRBJ2-3, with D maybe TRBD2 (5 bases). Trimming removed 1 base from V and 0 bases from J, with 8 bases in between. Germline CDR1 reads MGHRA; CDR2 reads YSYEKL. The CDR3 contains 15 residues. The CDR3 sequence is CASSQVPGSTDTQYF. The CDR3 DNA sequence: TGCGCCAGCAGCCAAGTACCGGGGAGCACAGATACGCAGTATTTT.

This clonotype was seen ten or more times. The chain couples TRBV6-1 to TRBJ1-5; TRBD1 matches 7 bases. Germline V gene sequence: CDR1 MNHNS, CDR2 SASEGT. V lost 8 bases to trimming and J lost 4 bases; unmatched junction nucleotides: 14. This CDR3 is built from 16 residues. The CDR3 bases are TGTGCCAGCGTGCCCAGTCGACAGGGAAAAAATCAGCCCCAGCATTTT. Translation: CASVPSRQGKNQPQHF.

This clonotype was counted at least ten times. This chain joins TRBV5-1 and TRBJ2-7; D not certain. The germline V gene encodes CDR1 SGHRS and CDR2 YFSETQ. The CDR3 length is 14 residues. Trimming cost V 0 bases and J 5 bases, with 12 bases left between them. Here the CDR3 reads CASSLEAPSNEQYF. CDR3 DNA: TGCGCCAGCAGCTTGGAGGCTCCTTCAAACGAGCAGTACTTC.

V gene TRBV4-3 combines with J gene TRBJ2-7; 7 nucleotides agree with TRBD1. J gave up 5 bases and V 0 bases, and 4 bases lay outside the gene matches. Germline loops: CDR1 LGHNA, CDR2 YSLEER. The CDR3 loop spans 14 amino acids. CDR3: CASSQEPRGNEQYF. Written as DNA, the CDR3 is TGCGCCAGCAGCCAAGAACCCAGGGGGAACGAGCAGTACTTC.

CDR3 region: CASRDKNNEKLFF. Here the CDR3 DNA reads TGTGCCAGCAGGGACAAAAATAATGAAAAACTGTTTTTT. V usage is TRBV2 and J usage is TRBJ1-4; tentative D call: TRBD1 (5 bases). CDR3 length equals 13 residues. V gave up 6 bases and J gave up 4 bases, with 9 bases separating them. Looked up from germline, CDR1 is SNHLY and CDR2 is FYNNEI.

In its sample, this clonotype was seen many times. Sequence at one end of the junction differs from germline and may be a read error. The rearrangement links TRBV7-7 to TRBJ2-1, with a weak D call TRBD2 (5 bases). CDR1 SSHAT and CDR2 FNYEAQ come from the germline V gene (reference sequence). CDR3 length equals 16 residues. The CDR3 DNA sequence: TGTGCTAGCAGCTTAGATCCTCCATACCAAGGGAGTGAGCAGTTCTTC. Encoded protein: CASSLDPPYQGSEQFF.

The chain employs TRBV5-5 and TRBJ1-1, with 9 bases identical to TRBD1. The V and J ends lost 0 bases and 9 bases, in that order; junction bases with no gene match: 12. The CDR3 has 16 amino acids. The germline V gene encodes CDR1 SGHKS and CDR2 YYEKEE (reference sequence). The DNA for the CDR3 is TGTGCCAGCAGCTTGGGGCTGGGGACAGGGAGTTGGCAAGCTTTCTTT. Translated, it gives CASSLGLGTGSWQAFF.

This clonotype was seen more than once but under ten times. The genes are TRBV5-5 and TRBJ2-5, with 9 bases identical to TRBD1. Germline CDR1 is SGHKS and CDR2 is YYEKEE (reference sequence). This CDR3 comprises 17 residues. J lost 0 bases, V lost 3 bases, and 9 bases had no gene match. CDR3 residues: CASSSRDRESHQETQYF. Written as DNA, the CDR3 is TGTGCCAGCAGCTCCCGGGACAGGGAATCCCACCAAGAGACCCAGTACTTC.

This chain connects TRBV3-1 to TRBJ1-2, with unresolved D. V shed 1 base and J shed 8 bases, with 8 bases lying between them. Germline CDR1 reads LGHDT; CDR2 reads YNNKEL (reference sequence). This CDR3 spans 12 amino acids. CDR3 sequence: CASSQGGKGYTF. The CDR3, as DNA: TGTGCCAGCAGCCAAGGTGGGAAGGGCTACACCTTC.

This rearrangement joins TRBV4-3 to TRBJ1-6, with TRBD1 matching 10 bases. Trimming cost V 0 bases and J 8 bases; bases outside gene matches: 22. The germline V gene has CDR1 LGHNA and CDR2 YSLEER. The CDR3 consists of 22 residues. CDR3 sequence (DNA): TGCGCCAGCAGCCAAGATCCGGCCCGGGACAGGGGACCAGTAGTCGAGGATTCACCCCTCCACTTT. The encoded protein is CASSQDPARDRGPVVEDSPLHF.

This clonotype was picked up many times. The rearrangement uses TRBV7-8 and TRBJ2-2; D call uncertain. CDR1 and CDR2 from the germline V gene are SGHVS and FQNEAQ. The CDR3 is 13 amino acids. Between the trimmed V and J ends, which lost 6 bases and 0 bases, there was a span of 5 bases. Here the CDR3 reads CASRNTNTGELFF. In nucleotides, the CDR3 is TGTGCCAGCAGGAACACGAACACCGGGGAGCTGTTTTTT.

This clonotype was found a few times. The rearrangement joins TRBV20-1 to TRBJ2-3; D possibly corresponds to TRBD1 (6 bases). CDR3 length: 16 residues. Germline V gene data show CDR1 as DFQATT and CDR2 as SNEGSKA (reference sequence). The V end lost 1 base, the J end lost 2 bases, and 16 bases lay between the germline ends. CDR3 nucleotides: TGCAGTGCTAGAGGTCGGACAGTACATTACACAGATACGCAGTATTTT. Amino acids: CSARGRTVHYTDTQYF.

The chain joins TRBV7-9 to TRBJ2-4, with D possibly TRBD1 on 6 matching bases. Germline-derived CDR1 and CDR2 are SEHNR and FQNEAQ (reference sequence). The CDR3 extends over 12 amino acids. V lost 5 bases, J lost 15 bases, and 17 bases lay in between. CDR3 coding DNA: TGTGCCAGCAGCCTCCCATCAGGGGATCGGTACTTC. It translates to CASSLPSGDRYF.

This clonotype has only a few counts. Here the CDR3 DNA reads TGTGCCAGTAAAGGGGTTCTATTCGGGGGCAATCAGCCCCAGCATTTT. It translates to CASKGVLFGGNQPQHF. The chain is built from TRBV19 and TRBJ1-5, with D perhaps TRBD1 (5 bases). Trimming removed 7 bases at V and 2 bases at J, with 18 bases between. The CDR3 has 16 amino acids. The germline V gene has CDR1 LNHDA and CDR2 SQIVND (reference sequence).

The table lists this clonotype with many counts. This chain connects TRBV7-2 to TRBJ2-2, with TRBD1 as a possible D gene (5 bases). This CDR3 spans 16 amino acids. The germline gives CDR1 SGHTA, CDR2 FQGNSA. The V and J ends lost 5 bases and 4 bases respectively, with 17 bases between them. The CDR3 nucleotides are TGTGCCAGCAGCGGCCTAAAAGGGGCGAGCACCGGGGAGCTGTTTTTT. It codes for CASSGLKGASTGELFF.

This clonotype was detected a few times. This rearrangement joins TRBV19 to TRBJ2-2; 8 bases fit TRBD1. Trimming at V came to 6 bases and at J to 1 base, leaving 7 bases not matched to a gene. Germline lookup yields CDR1 LNHDA and CDR2 SQIVND (reference sequence). The CDR3 is 16 residues long. DNA of the CDR3: TGTGCCAGTAGCCCAGACAGGGGCTGGAACACCGGGGAGCTGTTTTTT. Protein sequence: CASSPDRGWNTGELFF.